These 26 T cell receptor beta chains were sequenced from one sample in a study of blood T cell repertoires in COVID-19. The protocol was immunoSEQ multiplex PCR, while the TCRdb copy is restricted to in-frame clones and leaves out a portion. The data contain about 120,000 clones, around 84% of them seen just once; the ten biggest clones take up about 8.1%. Sequences were obtained from peripheral blood. All receptors come from a woman aged 40 to 50 with acute or convalescent COVID-19.

CDR3: CASTTGGATGANVLTF. CDR3 bases: TGCGCCAGCACGACAGGGGGCGCGACCGGGGCCAACGTCCTGACTTTC. This chain joins TRBV5-1 and TRBJ2-6; 10 positions agree with TRBD1. V lost 6 bases and J lost 4; bases outside the gene matches: 7. The germline V gene encodes CDR1 SGHRS and CDR2 YFSETQ. This CDR3 has 16 amino acids.

V gene TRBV5-6 combines with J gene TRBJ1-5; 9 bases fit TRBD1. The CDR3 sequence is 16 residues long. The germline gives CDR1 SGHDT, CDR2 YYEEEE. The J segment lost 4 bases and the V segment lost 2 bases, leaving 7 bases of the junction unmatched. Here the CDR3 reads CASSFGRGQGNQPQHF. The CDR3, as DNA: TGTGCCAGCAGCTTTGGCCGGGGACAGGGAAATCAGCCCCAGCATTTT. The whole variable domain, remainder taken from reference TRBV5-6 and TRBJ1-5, is DAGVTQSPTHLIKTRGQQVTLRCSPKSGHDTVSWYQQALGQGPQFIFQYYEEEERQRGNFPDRFSGHQFPNYSSELNVNALLLGDSALYLCASSFGRGQGNQPQHFGDGTRLSIL.

DNA for the CDR3: TGTGCCAGCTCATCCACTACGAGGGCGAGGGAGCAGTACTTC. Its protein product is CASSSTTRAREQYF. The chain links TRBV18 to TRBJ2-7; the D gene is possibly TRBD2 (5 bases). The CDR3 spans 14 residues. V dropped 5 bases and J dropped 7 bases, with 18 bases sitting between them. Looked up from germline, CDR1 is KGHSH and CDR2 is LQKENI.

The chain combines TRBV3-1 (or the pseudogene TRBV3-2) with TRBJ1-1, with D possibly matching TRBD1 (6 bases). The CDR3 contains 14 residues. Trimming stripped 8 bases from V and 1 base from J, with 14 bases between. Germline-derived CDR1 and CDR2 are LGHDT and YNNKEL (reference sequence). The CDR3 loop is CASGTPLRNTEAFF. The CDR3, as DNA: TGTGCCAGCGGGACACCCCTTAGGAACACTGAAGCTTTCTTT.

This clone appeared a single time. The chain couples TRBV7-2 to TRBJ2-2, with D tentatively TRBD2 (6 bases). This CDR3 contains 14 residues. Germline loops: CDR1 SGHTA, CDR2 FQGNSA. With 5 bases removed from V and 7 bases from J, the gap between germline ends came to 14 bases. The CDR3 DNA follows: TGTGCCAGCAGCATCGATAGGAGGGTCGGGGAGCTGTTTTTT. Translated: CASSIDRRVGELFF.

The chain combines TRBV10-3 with TRBJ1-4, with 10 nucleotides matching TRBD1. V shed 6 bases and J 3 bases; nucleotides not matched to a gene: 10. This CDR3 has 17 residues. Looked up from germline, CDR1 is ENHRY and CDR2 is SYGVKD. CDR3 DNA sequence: TGTGCCATCAGCCAAGGAAGGACAGGGGGTTCTAATGAAAAACTGTTTTTT. Translating it yields CAISQGRTGGSNEKLFF.

The V and J genes are TRBV10-3 and TRBJ2-1, with D perhaps matching TRBD2 (5 bases). V lost 2 bases and J lost 7, with 9 bases in between. Germline V gives CDR1 ENHRY, CDR2 SYGVKD. This CDR3 spans 13 amino acids. As DNA, the CDR3 is TGTGCCATCAGTGAGGAGGGTTGGAATGAGCAGTTCTTC. This gives the protein CAISEEGWNEQFF.

The chain recombines TRBV4-1 with TRBJ2-7; TRBD2 aligns across 7 bases. Germline V gene data show CDR1 as MGHRA and CDR2 as YSYEKL. The CDR3 contains 16 residues. J gave up 2 bases and V 1 base, and 8 bases lay outside the gene matches. CDR3 region: CASSQVGEGSPYEQYF. CDR3 nucleotides: TGCGCCAGCAGCCAAGTGGGGGAGGGGAGTCCCTACGAGCAGTACTTC.

The chain recombines TRBV11-1 with TRBJ2-2, with 9 bases aligning to TRBD1. Germline CDR1 SGHAT, CDR2 FQDESV (reference sequence). The trim removed 3 bases at V and 5 bases at J, leaving 7 bases unmatched. The CDR3 totals 16 residues. The DNA for the CDR3 is TGTGCCAGCAGCTTTTTCTCAGGACAGGGGACCGGGGAGCTGTTTTTT. This gives the protein CASSFFSGQGTGELFF.

The gene calls are TRBV25-1 and TRBJ2-7; possibly TRBD1 for D (5 bases). This CDR3 has 17 residues. With 2 bases removed from V and 3 bases from J, the gap between germline ends came to 20 bases. Looked up from germline, CDR1 is MGHDK and CDR2 is SYGVNS. CDR3 in amino acids: CASSEEERMGQIYEQYF. CDR3 nucleotide sequence: TGTGCCAGCAGTGAAGAAGAAAGGATGGGGCAGATCTACGAGCAGTACTTC.

The gene calls are TRBV7-2 and TRBJ1-5; TRBD1 might be the D (6 bases). V was cut by 5 bases and J by 7 bases, with 12 bases left in between. CDR1 is SGHTA and CDR2 is FQGNSA in the germline V gene. The CDR3 spans 13 residues. CDR3 bases: TGTGCCAGCAGCACCTACAGGGACCAGCCCCAGCATTTT. This codes for CASSTYRDQPQHF. The full variable domain, with the rest looked up from reference TRBV7-2 and TRBJ1-5, is GAGVSQSPSNKVTEKGKDVELRCDPISGHTALYWYRQSLGQGLEFLIYFQGNSAPDKSGLPSDRFSAERTGGSVSTLTIQRTQQEDSAVYLCASSTYRDQPQHFGDGTRLSIL.

The gene calls are TRBV5-6 and TRBJ1-3; D is ambiguous. Germline lookup yields CDR1 SGHDT and CDR2 YYEEEE. The CDR3 contains 15 residues. Trimming shortened V by 0 bases and J by 0 bases, and 7 bases separated the two germline ends. CDR3 DNA sequence: TGTGCCAGCAGCTTGGGAGGTTTCTCTGGAAACACCATATATTTT. Translated: CASSLGGFSGNTIYF.

The V and J genes are TRBV18 and TRBJ2-7; unclear D gene. The CDR3 has 13 amino acids. Between the trimmed V and J ends, which lost 3 bases and 5 bases, there was a span of 11 bases. The germline V gene has CDR1 KGHSH and CDR2 LQKENI. The CDR3 DNA reads TGTGCCAGCTCACCGGCTCTTGTCCACGAGCAGTACTTC. This translates into CASSPALVHEQYF.

The chain combines TRBV7-2 with TRBJ1-3; D perhaps matches TRBD1 (6 bases). With 5 bases removed from V and 4 bases from J, the gap between germline ends came to 6 bases. This CDR3 spans 12 amino acids. The germline V gene has CDR1 SGHTA and CDR2 FQGNSA. CDR3 bases: TGTGCCAGCAGCCAGGGGGGAAACACCATATATTTT. As protein: CASSQGGNTIYF.

The chain carries TRBV7-2 and TRBJ2-3; TRBD2 matches at 8 bases. Germline trimming cut 5 bases from V and 4 bases from J; bases unmatched to any gene: 11. Germline V gives CDR1 SGHTA, CDR2 FQGNSA. CDR3 length: 16 amino acids. The CDR3 region has the DNA TGTGCCAGCAGCCCCGGGGGGGCCAACCGGGCAGATACGCAGTATTTT. Protein sequence: CASSPGGANRADTQYF. Full variable domain (missing parts from reference TRBV7-2 and TRBJ2-3): GAGVSQSPSNKVTEKGKDVELRCDPISGHTALYWYRQSLGQGLEFLIYFQGNSAPDKSGLPSDRFSAERTGGSVSTLTIQRTQQEDSAVYLCASSPGGANRADTQYFGPGTRLTVL.

The chain uses TRBV30 and TRBJ1-6, with 7 bases aligning to TRBD1. The V gene end was trimmed by 2 bases and the J gene end by 5 bases; junction bases not matched to a gene: 15. CDR3 length: 18 residues. The V gene's germline CDR1 is GTSNPN and CDR2 SVGIG (reference sequence). Here the CDR3 reads CAWSRERSGRGNNSPLHF. CDR3 sequence (DNA): TGTGCCTGGAGTCGAGAACGATCGGGCAGGGGGAATAATTCACCCCTCCACTTT.

This chain connects TRBV11-2 to TRBJ1-4, with 7 nucleotides matching TRBD1. Trimming took 1 base from V and 4 from J; bases not matched to a gene: 6. Germline V gene sequence: CDR1 SGHAT, CDR2 FQNNGV. This CDR3 contains 16 residues. The CDR3 coding sequence is TGTGCCAGCAGCTTAGGGATACAGGGGATTAATGAAAAACTGTTTTTT. It encodes CASSLGIQGINEKLFF.

This chain connects TRBV19 to TRBJ1-1, with no clear D. Germline V gene sequence: CDR1 LNHDA, CDR2 SQIVND (reference sequence). The CDR3 is 14 residues long. Trimming cost V 3 bases and J 2 bases, with 10 bases left between them. The DNA for the CDR3 is TGTGCCAGTAGTATTAACAGAGCTAACACTGAAGCTTTCTTT. Translated: CASSINRANTEAFF.

The chain recombines TRBV5-5 with TRBJ1-6, with D unresolved. Germline-derived CDR1 and CDR2 are SGHKS and YYEKEE (reference sequence). This CDR3 spans 14 amino acids. V lost 4 bases to trimming and J lost 4 bases, with 9 bases between them. CDR3 nucleotide sequence: TGTGCCAGCAGCCGCGGGTCGTATAATTCACCCCTCCACTTT. Residues: CASSRGSYNSPLHF.

The chain carries TRBV7-9 and TRBJ1-4, with TRBD1 identical over 7 bases. V gave up 0 bases and J gave up 4 bases; unmatched junction bases: 5. From germline, CDR1 is SEHNR and CDR2 FQNEAQ (reference sequence). This CDR3 has 16 residues. CDR3 bases: TGTGCCAGCAGCTTAGCAATCACAGGGGATAATGAAAAACTGTTTTTT. As protein: CASSLAITGDNEKLFF.

The sample holds a few counts of this clone. This chain connects TRBV4-1 to TRBJ1-5; weak D call: TRBD1 (6 bases). V lost 4 bases and J 0 bases, leaving 16 bases between the germline ends. CDR3 size: 17 residues. Per germline, CDR1 MGHRA and CDR2 YSYEKL. The DNA of the CDR3 is TGCGCCAGCAGCCTTCGAGGGGGGGACTATAGCAATCAGCCCCAGCATTTT. Protein sequence: CASSLRGGDYSNQPQHF.

The chain recombines TRBV24-1 with TRBJ1-5; 7 nucleotides agree with TRBD1. The ends lost 5 bases at V and 3 bases at J; junction bases unmatched: 6. CDR3 length: 15 residues. Germline V gene data show CDR1 as KGHDR and CDR2 as SFDVKD. CDR3 sequence: CATSVGQTYNQPQHF. As DNA, the CDR3 is TGTGCCACCAGTGTGGGACAGACGTACAATCAGCCCCAGCATTTT.

This chain uses TRBV7-7 with TRBJ2-5; a possible D gene is TRBD2 (6 bases). Germline V lookup: CDR1 SSHAT, CDR2 FNYEAQ (reference sequence). V was pared by 5 bases and J by 5 bases, with 12 bases between. The length of the CDR3 is 13 residues. This CDR3 is CASSGGELETQYF. The CDR3 bases are TGTGCCAGCAGCGGAGGGGAGCTGGAGACCCAGTACTTC.

This chain uses TRBV1 with TRBJ2-1; TRBD1 is the table's D call, not checked against the DNA. TRBV1 is noted as a pseudogene. This CDR3 is built from 12 residues. The CDR3: CTSSPLSTAGFF. Here the CDR3 DNA reads TGCACCAGCAGCCCGCTCAGTACAGCTGGGTTCTTC.

The chain is built from TRBV9 and TRBJ1-2; D perhaps matches TRBD1 (6 bases). CDR1 and CDR2 from the germline V gene are SGDLS and YYNGEE. CDR3 length: 13 amino acids. Trimming pared 0 bases from V and 7 bases from J, leaving 10 bases between. The CDR3 DNA reads TGTGCCAGCAGCGTAGTCAGGGGATCTGGCTACACCTTC. Its protein product is CASSVVRGSGYTF.

This chain connects TRBV5-6 to TRBJ1-2, with D possibly TRBD1 on 6 matching bases. This CDR3 has 16 amino acids. Germline CDR1 reads SGHDT; CDR2 reads YYEEEE. Trimming cost V 4 bases and J 8 bases, with 24 bases left between them. The CDR3 DNA reads TGTGCCAGCAGCGTCTTCGGCCAGGGGCGAGAGGGGGGCTACACCTTC. This translates into CASSVFGQGREGGYTF.